This T cell receptor (beta chain) derives from a study of cytomegalovirus exposure and HLA in healthy donors. V dropped 5 bases and J dropped 8 bases, with 16 bases sitting between them. In germline, CDR1 is MNHNS, CDR2 SASEGT. The CDR3 consists of 14 residues. PCR was performed using 60 Vbeta and 13 Jbeta primers. Clones were read by immunoSEQ multiplex PCR, and TCRdb kept only the in-frame ones, dropping some. The sample carries some 100,000 clones, about four fifths recorded once. Material: PBMCs. This TCR derives from a female donor in good health and CMV-seropositive. The chain uses TRBV6-1 and TRBJ2-1; D possibly corresponds to TRBD1 (5 bases). The CDR3 is CASSRRTKRDEQFF. The CDR3, as DNA: TGTGCCAGCAGTCGAAGGACAAAACGGGATGAGCAGTTCTTC.